Listed below are T cell receptor beta chains from one sample, sequenced in a study of blood T cell repertoires in COVID-19. Assay: immunoSEQ multiplex PCR; the TCRdb copy retains only in-frame clones and omits some. The profile shows fewer than 300,000 clones, 65% to 90% of them singletons. Sequencing used peripheral blood. The receptors shown here come from a human donor in a cohort sampled during active COVID-19. Both conserved end residues are part of each CDR3. A D gene is named only where the DNA matches it firmly. Size values are once, few and many counts, or a class for expanded clones, and some rows have none.

D gene	CDR3 length	J gene	V gene	clone size	CDR3 protein	CDR3 DNA
TRBD2	15	TRBJ2-3	TRBV7-2	.	CASSPRGAGGDTQYF	TGTGCCAGCAGCCCCCGAGGTGCGGGGGGGGATACGCAGTATTTT
.	15	TRBJ2-3	TRBV19	.	CASSSGQILTDTQYF	TGTGCCAGTAGCTCAGGACAGATTCTCACAGATACGCAGTATTTT
.	22	TRBJ2-2	TRBV18	once	CASSPPRRGRQGLCAKTGELFF	TGTGCCAGCTCACCTCCCCGGAGAGGACGTCAGGGACTGTGCGCCAAAACCGGGGAGCTGTTTTTT
TRBD2	16	TRBJ2-2	TRBV11-2	.	CASSPNSGSVTGELFF	TGTGCCAGCAGCCCAAATAGCGGGAGCGTAACCGGGGAGCTGTTTTTT
.	13	TRBJ1-4	TRBV12-3/TRBV12-4	.	CASSSRVGEKLFF	TGTGCCAGCAGCTCGAGGGTGGGAGAAAAACTGTTTTTT
TRBD1	14	TRBJ2-5	TRBV6-5	.	CASSWDRLQETQYF	TGTGCCAGCAGTTGGGACAGGCTCCAAGAGACCCAGTACTTC
.	15	TRBJ2-1	TRBV12-5	.	CASGRTNSLYNEQFF	TGTGCTAGTGGTCGGACTAACTCGCTTTACAATGAGCAGTTCTTC
TRBD2	15	TRBJ2-1	TRBV19	.	CASSITSATYNEQFF	TGTGCCAGTAGTATCACTAGCGCGACTTACAATGAGCAGTTCTTC
.	13	TRBJ1-1	TRBV18	few	CASSPGQDTEAFF	TGTGCCAGCTCACCAGGGCAGGACACTGAAGCTTTCTTT
TRBD1	16	TRBJ1-1	TRBV5-1	.	CASSLGGTDMNTEAFF	TGCGCCAGCAGCTTGGGGGGGACAGACATGAACACTGAAGCTTTCTTT
.	20	TRBJ2-6	TRBV27	few	CASSLRQALYTWSGANVLTF	TGTGCCAGCAGTTTACGACAGGCGCTATACACTTGGTCTGGGGCCAACGTCCTGACTTTC
TRBD2	15	TRBJ2-1	TRBV5-4	.	CASSNGLAGNNEQFF	TGTGCCAGCAGCAACGGACTAGCGGGAAACAATGAGCAGTTCTTC
.	11	TRBJ2-5	TRBV27	.	CASSLQETQYF	TGTGCCAGCAGCCTCCAAGAGACCCAGTACTTC
.	14	TRBJ2-7	TRBV18	many	CASSPGPGRYEQYF	TGTGCCAGCTCACCGGGGCCAGGGCGGTACGAGCAGTACTTC
TRBD2	16	TRBJ2-1	TRBV3-1/TRBV3-2	.	CASSQARLAGVETQFF	TGTGCCAGCAGCCAAGCACGGCTAGCGGGAGTAGAGACGCAGTTCTTC
.	14	TRBJ2-1	TRBV5-4	.	CASSLQRGAREQFF	TGTGCCAGCAGCTTACAACGGGGGGCTCGGGAGCAGTTCTTC
TRBD2	19	TRBJ2-2	TRBV4-2	.	CASLAGALVGSVNTGELFF	TGTGCCAGCCTAGCGGGAGCATTGGTAGGCAGTGTAAACACCGGGGAGCTGTTTTTT
.	15	TRBJ2-7	TRBV15	.	CATSRDGASAYEQYF	TGTGCCACCAGCAGAGACGGGGCTAGCGCCTACGAGCAGTACTTC
TRBD1	14	TRBJ2-7	TRBV5-8	.	CASSLKQGAYEQYF	TGTGCCAGCAGTTTAAAACAGGGGGCCTACGAGCAGTACTTC
.	16	TRBJ2-2	TRBV9	.	CASSVADTLYTGELFF	TGTGCCAGCAGCGTAGCGGACACGCTATACACCGGGGAGCTGTTTTTT
TRBD1	15	TRBJ2-1	TRBV5-4	.	CASSRDRGLYNEQFF	TGTGCCAGCAGTCGTGACAGGGGCCTCTACAATGAGCAGTTCTTC
.	11	TRBJ2-1	TRBV24-1	.	CATSDARFLFF	TGTGCCACCAGTGATGCCCGGTTTTTGTTCTTC
.	15	TRBJ1-2	TRBV15	.	CATSSAGTSRYGYTF	TGTGCCACCAGCAGCGCTGGGACTTCTCGCTACGGCTACACCTTC
.	13	TRBJ1-2	TRBV5-1	.	CASTLSGEHGYTF	TGCGCCAGCACGCTAAGTGGAGAGCATGGCTACACCTTC
.	13	TRBJ1-3	TRBV7-9	.	CASSLAQGNTIYF	TGTGCCAGCAGCTTAGCACAGGGAAACACCATATATTTT
TRBD2	16	TRBJ2-1	TRBV19	.	CASSTASGISYNEQFF	TGTGCCAGTAGTACCGCTAGCGGGATCTCCTACAATGAGCAGTTCTTC
TRBD1	16	TRBJ2-1	TRBV4-2	.	CASSQDQRGQGGEQFF	TGTGCCAGCAGCCAAGATCAACGGGGACAGGGTGGTGAGCAGTTCTTC
TRBD1	16	TRBJ2-3	TRBV28	.	CASSSGQGGTTDTQYF	TGTGCCAGCAGTTCAGGACAGGGAGGCACCACAGATACGCAGTATTTT
.	15	TRBJ1-1	TRBV3-1/TRBV3-2	.	CASSPSGGGGTEAFF	TGTGCCAGCAGCCCTTCCGGGGGGGGAGGAACTGAAGCTTTCTTT
.	13	TRBJ1-3	TRBV2	.	CASSSHSGNTIYF	TGTGCCAGCAGTTCCCACTCTGGAAACACCATATATTTT
.	14	TRBJ2-7	TRBV27	.	CASSESRQDYEQYF	TGTGCCAGCAGTGAGTCCAGGCAGGATTACGAGCAGTACTTC
.	13	TRBJ1-2	TRBV7-9	few	CASSFTEDYGYTF	TGTGCCAGCAGCTTTACCGAGGACTATGGCTACACCTTC
.	15	TRBJ1-1	TRBV6-6	once	CASSVRFTGTTEAFF	TGTGCCAGCAGTGTCCGATTTACAGGGACCACTGAAGCTTTCTTT
TRBD2	13	TRBJ2-3	TRBV5-1	.	CATAAGDLVTQYF	TGCGCCACCGCTGCGGGGGATCTTGTTACGCAGTATTTT
TRBD2	15	TRBJ2-3	TRBV5-1	.	CASSETSGPADTQYF	TGCGCCAGCAGCGAGACTAGCGGGCCGGCAGATACGCAGTATTTT
TRBD1	17	TRBJ1-4	TRBV4-2	.	CASSQGQGTATNEKLFF	TGTGCCAGCAGCCAAGGACAGGGGACGGCAACTAATGAAAAACTGTTTTTT
.	15	TRBJ1-4	TRBV19	.	CASSIQGTTNEKLFF	TGTGCCAGTAGTATCCAGGGGACAACTAATGAAAAACTGTTTTTT
TRBD1	16	TRBJ1-3	TRBV27	.	CASSSLQGIPGNTIYF	TGTGCCAGCAGTTCCCTACAGGGGATCCCTGGAAACACCATATATTTT
TRBD2	17	TRBJ2-1	TRBV2	.	CASILRLAGESLNEQFF	TGTGCCAGCATCCTCCGACTAGCGGGAGAATCCCTCAATGAGCAGTTCTTC
.	14	TRBJ2-7	TRBV10-3	.	CAISESGATYEQYF	TGTGCCATCAGTGAGTCTGGGGCCACCTACGAGCAGTACTTC
.	15	TRBJ2-3	TRBV7-2	.	CASSLGVAVYDTQYF	TGTGCCAGCAGCTTAGGGGTAGCGGTCTACGATACGCAGTATTTT
.	13	TRBJ2-7	TRBV7-8	.	CASSFSTNYEQYF	TGTGCCAGCAGCTTTTCAACAAACTACGAGCAGTACTTC
TRBD2	14	TRBJ2-1	TRBV24-1	.	CATSAGGTPKEQFF	TGTGCCACCAGTGCGGGAGGTACCCCGAAGGAGCAGTTCTTC
.	16	TRBJ1-6	TRBV18	few	CASSPTGQVPNSPLHF	TGTGCCAGCTCACCTACAGGTCAGGTACCGAATTCACCCCTCCACTTT
TRBD2	17	TRBJ2-3	TRBV4-1	once	CASSHEGRGLSTDTQYF	TGCGCCAGCAGCCATGAGGGGAGGGGTCTAAGCACAGATACGCAGTATTTT
.	14	TRBJ2-4	TRBV30	few	CAWSAGPQGDIQYF	TGTGCCTGGAGCGCGGGCCCTCAAGGAGACATTCAGTACTTC
TRBD2	16	TRBJ2-1	TRBV19	.	CASRRTSGSSYNEQFF	TGTGCCAGTCGTCGGACTAGCGGGAGCTCCTACAATGAGCAGTTCTTC
.	15	TRBJ2-7	TRBV25-1	.	CASSEFRGPPYEQYF	TGTGCCAGCAGTGAATTTCGCGGGCCACCCTACGAGCAGTACTTC
TRBD2	15	TRBJ2-1	TRBV9	.	CASSVGGEGQAEQFF	TGTGCCAGCAGCGTAGGGGGGGAGGGCCAGGCTGAGCAGTTCTTC
TRBD2	14	TRBJ2-2	TRBV7-9	few	CASSFDSGSGELFF	TGTGCCAGCAGCTTCGATAGCGGGAGTGGGGAGCTGTTTTTT
.	15	TRBJ2-4	TRBV5-1	.	CASSFTDSSKNIQYF	TGCGCCAGCAGCTTTACTGACAGCTCCAAAAACATTCAGTACTTC
.	14	TRBJ1-4	TRBV6-5	.	CASNLGSTNEKLFF	TGTGCCAGCAATTTGGGCAGCACTAATGAAAAACTGTTTTTT
.	15	TRBJ2-3	TRBV5-8	.	CASSSRPQSTDTQYF	TGTGCCAGCAGCTCCCGCCCGCAGAGCACAGATACGCAGTATTTT
TRBD2	15	TRBJ2-1	TRBV28	.	CASSLFSSGRYEQFF	TGTGCCAGCAGTTTATTCTCTAGCGGGAGGTATGAGCAGTTCTTC
TRBD2	12	TRBJ2-1	TRBV25-1	few	CASSEGLAGVFF	TGTGCCAGCAGTGAAGGACTAGCGGGAGTGTTCTTC